What follows is one TCR beta chain and its context. Which cohort a participant joined came from the clinical history participants gave. Symptom resolution, clearance, or two negative PCRs marked the recovered donors of Cohort 3. V shed 0 bases and J 10 bases; nucleotides not matched to a gene: 15. This CDR3 has 17 amino acids. The V gene's germline CDR1 is GTSNPN and CDR2 SVGIG (reference sequence). These data originate in a study of blood T cell repertoires in COVID-19. Study-level background: Sample material is recorded as cDNA or gDNA derived from T cells, B-cell-depleted T cells, or PBMCs.

Per the authors' pipeline: By means of reference gene primer amplification, nucleated cell counts were estimated. Generated by immunoSEQ multiplex PCR, the TCRdb table keeps only in-frame clones and is missing some. V and J calls and clone size come straight from that table; D and trimming were deduced from the DNA. This sample has 80,000 to 130,000 clones, with about 86% found just once. This TCR was recovered from a woman in her forties or fifties who had recovered from COVID-19. The rearrangement uses TRBV30 and TRBJ2-3, with 11 bases fitting TRBD2. The sequencing input was PBMCs or T cells enriched from blood (not recorded which). CDR3 in amino acids: CAWSVGSGGAQGWAQYF. For the CDR3, the DNA is TGTGCCTGGAGTGTAGGTAGCGGGGGGGCCCAGGGATGGGCGCAGTATTTT.